The 27 T cell receptor beta chains in this list originate from one sample, sequenced in a study of T cell changes during pregnancy in multiple sclerosis. The protocol was immunoSEQ multiplex PCR, while the TCRdb copy is restricted to in-frame clones and leaves out a portion. Among 45,000 to 55,000 clones listed, about 90% were seen once. The specimen comprised CD4+ T cells from peripheral blood mononuclear cells, sampled after pregnancy. The receptor source for this set is a female donor in good health, enrolled as a control in a pregnancy study.

The chain links TRBV19 to TRBJ1-5, with D possibly TRBD1 on 5 matching bases. Trimming cost V 5 bases and J 0 bases, with 17 bases left between them. CDR3 length equals 17 residues. The germline CDR1 and CDR2 sequences are LNHDA and SQIVND (reference sequence). The CDR3 is CASSGGGKVNSNQPQHF. In DNA form, the CDR3 reads TGTGCCAGTAGTGGCGGGGGTAAAGTTAATAGCAATCAGCCCCAGCATTTT.

The V gene is TRBV7-2, the J gene TRBJ2-2; D not certain. The CDR3 has 14 residues. V gave up 1 base and J gave up 5 bases, with 8 bases separating them. Germline values: CDR1 SGHTA, CDR2 FQGNSA. This CDR3 reads CASSLGKLTGELFF. CDR3 DNA: TGTGCCAGCAGCTTAGGAAAGCTAACCGGGGAGCTGTTTTTT.

The V call is TRBV7-3, the J call TRBJ1-6; no clear D gene. Trimming cost V 2 bases and J 9 bases, with 8 bases left between them. The CDR3 has 13 residues. The germline V gene encodes CDR1 SGHTA and CDR2 FQGTGA. As DNA, the CDR3 is TGTGCCAGCAGCTTAGGCAGCGGTTCACCCCTCCACTTT. It encodes CASSLGSGSPLHF.

The chain employs TRBV19 and TRBJ2-5; 7 bases match TRBD1. Trimming cost V 5 bases and J 5 bases; bases outside gene matches: 8. From germline, CDR1 is LNHDA and CDR2 SQIVND (reference sequence). The CDR3 totals 14 residues. The CDR3 nucleotides read TGTGCCAGTAGTTTCCGGACAGGAGTCGAGACCCAGTACTTC. Encoded protein: CASSFRTGVETQYF.

V and J are TRBV7-2 and TRBJ2-7; 10 bases map to TRBD1. The CDR3 is 16 residues long. The V and J ends lost 5 bases and 3 bases, in that order; junction bases with no gene match: 10. From germline, CDR1 is SGHTA and CDR2 FQGNSA. The CDR3 nucleotides are TGTGCCAGCAGCGAAGACAGGGGGCGCTCTGGCTACGAGCAGTACTTC. It codes for CASSEDRGRSGYEQYF.

V usage is TRBV2 and J usage is TRBJ1-2; D not resolved. Germline-derived CDR1 and CDR2 are SNHLY and FYNNEI. The V end lost 6 bases, the J end lost 2 bases, and 16 bases lay between the germline ends. The CDR3 loop spans 15 amino acids. The CDR3 DNA sequence: TGTGCCAGCAGGGAGGGAGGGCGGGTGAACTATGGCTACACCTTC. This gives the protein CASREGGRVNYGYTF.

This clone appeared a single time. The chain uses TRBV13 and TRBJ1-2; the D gene is possibly TRBD1 (5 bases). The V and J ends lost 2 bases and 8 bases respectively, with 12 bases between them. The CDR3 runs 13 residues. Per the germline V gene, CDR1 is PRHDT and CDR2 is FYEKMQ (reference sequence). This chain's CDR3 is CASSLSGGGGYTF. The CDR3 DNA follows: TGTGCCAGCAGCTTATCGGGGGGGGGAGGCTACACCTTC.

The V and J genes are TRBV23-1 and TRBJ2-2; D may be TRBD2 (7 bases). TRBV23-1 is an open reading frame whose function is uncertain. Trimming cost V 6 bases and J 9 bases, with 38 bases left between them. The CDR3 covers 21 residues. CDR3 residues: CASRRMPSGGDNYSPVRELFF. Here the CDR3 DNA reads TGCGCCAGCAGGAGGATGCCGTCGGGGGGCGATAACTATTCCCCTGTTAGGGAGCTGTTTTTT.

This chain connects TRBV4-3 to TRBJ1-6; 7 bases are a match to TRBD1. The CDR3 consists of 15 residues. In germline, CDR1 is LGHNA, CDR2 YSLEER. Trimming at V came to 4 bases and at J to 6 bases, leaving 6 bases not matched to a gene. The CDR3 spells CASSPDRRVNSPLHF. In nucleotides, the CDR3 is TGCGCCAGCAGCCCGGACAGGAGAGTTAATTCACCCCTCCACTTT.

Turning to this clone: This CDR3 is missing its conserved last phenylalanine or tryptophan, likely due to a read error. No DNA is shown, since the ends of the CDR3 on it are uncertain; the CDR3 is the one TCRdb lists. The rearrangement links TRBV9 to TRBJ1-2. A total of 10 residues make up the CDR3, ends included. Germline assignment: CDR1 SGDLS and CDR2 YYNGEE. The CDR3 sequence is CASSVGPGSI.

This clone has only one observation. This chain connects TRBV19 to TRBJ1-5; D is ambiguous. Trimming pared 1 base from V and 3 bases from J, leaving 7 bases between. The CDR3 contains 14 residues. Germline CDR1 and CDR2: LNHDA and SQIVND (reference sequence). The CDR3 DNA reads TGTGCCAGTAGTATAGGCGGGTCCAATCAGCCCCAGCATTTT. It yields the protein CASSIGGSNQPQHF.

There are a few counts of this clone. The chain joins TRBV4-3 to TRBJ1-1, with D perhaps TRBD1 (6 bases). Trimming left V 7 bases short and J 3 bases short, with 18 bases between. The CDR3 spans 15 residues. The V gene's germline CDR1 is LGHNA and CDR2 YSLEER. DNA of the CDR3: TGCGCCAGCACGACAACAGGGTCTGGTGACACTGAAGCTTTCTTT. Translating it yields CASTTTGSGDTEAFF.

The rearrangement links TRBV5-6 to TRBJ2-2, with D uncertain. The CDR3 length is 13 residues. The V end was cut by 0 bases, the J end by 6 bases, with 6 bases between. Germline V gives CDR1 SGHDT, CDR2 YYEEEE. CDR3 region: CASSLGFSGELFF. As DNA, the CDR3 is TGTGCCAGCAGCTTGGGTTTCTCCGGGGAGCTGTTTTTT.

This clone was recorded once. The chain links TRBV6-6 to TRBJ2-7; TRBD1 is a possible D gene (6 bases). The CDR3 sequence is 13 residues long. Trimming left V 6 bases short and J 6 bases short, with 15 bases between. CDR1 is MNHNY, CDR2 SVGAGI, per germline (reference sequence). This CDR3 is CASSYEDRFEQYF. The CDR3 nucleotides are TGTGCCAGCAGCTATGAGGACAGATTCGAGCAGTACTTC.

V usage is TRBV18 and J usage is TRBJ2-5; a weak D match, TRBD2 (5 bases). V was pared by 3 bases and J by 1 base, with 6 bases between. CDR1 is KGHSH, CDR2 LQKENI, per germline. This CDR3 comprises 13 residues. The CDR3, as DNA: TGTGCCAGCTCACCCGGGATCCAAGAGACCCAGTACTTC. Translated, it gives CASSPGIQETQYF.

The chain recombines TRBV23-1 with TRBJ1-2; 7 bases fit TRBD1. TRBV23-1 is noted as an ORF with a role that remains uncertain. With 1 base clipped from V and 7 bases from J, the junction kept 6 bases outside the gene matches. The CDR3 has 14 residues. CDR3 nucleotides: TGCGCCAGCAGTCAATTCAGGACAGGTCTTGGCTACACCTTC. Its protein product is CASSQFRTGLGYTF.

The gene calls are TRBV7-8 and TRBJ2-6; no clear D. CDR1 is SGHVS and CDR2 is FQNEAQ in the germline V gene. The CDR3 runs 14 residues. V was cut by 5 bases and J by 0 bases, with 5 bases left in between. CDR3 nucleotide sequence: TGTGCCAGCAGCCAGGACTCTGGGGCCAACGTCCTGACTTTC. This translates into CASSQDSGANVLTF.

V is TRBV7-2 and J is TRBJ2-7; TRBD1 matches 7 bases. Germline V CDR1 and CDR2: SGHTA, FQGNSA. The CDR3 spans 13 residues. Unmatched junction bases numbered 3, after V lost 4 bases and J lost 3 bases. CDR3 DNA: TGTGCCAGCAGCTCCAACAGGGGCTACGAGCAGTACTTC. Translating gives CASSSNRGYEQYF.

CDR3 nucleotide sequence: TGCGCCAGCAAGGAGGACTCCTACAATGAGCAGTTCTTC. Its translation is CASKEDSYNEQFF. The chain has TRBV5-1 and TRBJ2-1; D perhaps matches TRBD2 (5 bases). The CDR3 extends over 13 amino acids. The germline V gene has CDR1 SGHRS and CDR2 YFSETQ. The ends were cut back, 6 bases at V and 0 bases at J, with 7 bases in the middle.

The V call is TRBV5-1, the J call TRBJ2-5; no reliable D call. V lost 0 bases to trimming and J lost 0 bases, with 3 bases between them. The CDR3 runs 13 residues. CDR1 is SGHRS and CDR2 is YFSETQ in the germline V gene. Here the CDR3 DNA reads TGCGCCAGCAGCTTGGTATACCAAGAGACCCAGTACTTC. Protein: CASSLVYQETQYF.

This rearrangement joins TRBV7-2 to TRBJ1-1; 7 bases agree with TRBD1. Germline lookup yields CDR1 SGHTA and CDR2 FQGNSA. The V gene end was trimmed by 1 base and the J gene end by 7 bases; junction bases not matched to a gene: 3. CDR3 size: 13 residues. The CDR3, as DNA: TGTGCCAGCAGCTTAGAGGGGGCGATTGAAGCTTTCTTT. This gives the protein CASSLEGAIEAFF. Full variable domain (remainder filled in from reference TRBV7-2 and TRBJ1-1): GAGVSQSPSNKVTEKGKDVELRCDPISGHTALYWYRQSLGQGLEFLIYFQGNSAPDKSGLPSDRFSAERTGGSVSTLTIQRTQQEDSAVYLCASSLEGAIEAFFGQGTRLTVV.

The chain carries TRBV13 and TRBJ2-3; no clear D. The CDR3 is made up of 12 amino acids. Looked up from germline, CDR1 is PRHDT and CDR2 is FYEKMQ (reference sequence). Trimming cost V 3 bases and J 3 bases, with 4 bases left between them. CDR3: CASSFRTDTQYF. The CDR3 coding sequence is TGTGCCAGCAGCTTCCGGACAGATACGCAGTATTTT.

In this sample, this clone turned up a few times. The rearrangement uses TRBV12-5 and TRBJ1-2, with D possibly matching TRBD1 (5 bases). V lost 0 bases to trimming and J lost 5 bases, with 16 bases between them. Germline V lookup: CDR1 LGHNT, CDR2 FRNRAP. CDR3 size: 16 residues. The CDR3 sequence is CASGLVPRGGEYGYTF. CDR3 in DNA: TGTGCTAGTGGTTTGGTACCTCGGGGCGGGGAGTATGGCTACACCTTC.

This chain uses TRBV4-3 with TRBJ2-3; 10 positions agree with TRBD2. After removal of 0 bases from V and 7 bases from J, the junction contained 10 bases not matched to a gene. The CDR3 extends over 17 amino acids. The V gene's germline CDR1 is LGHNA and CDR2 YSLEER. CDR3 amino acids: CASSQEATTSGPHTQYF. Here the CDR3 DNA reads TGCGCCAGCAGCCAAGAGGCGACGACTAGCGGGCCCCATACGCAGTATTTT.

The chain carries TRBV7-2 and TRBJ1-5; the D gene is possibly TRBD1 (6 bases). Deletions cut 2 bases from V and 6 bases from J, with 14 bases between. Germline CDR1 SGHTA, CDR2 FQGNSA. This CDR3 region has 15 residues. The CDR3 is CASSLNGQGFQPQHF. The CDR3 DNA reads TGTGCCAGCAGCTTAAATGGGCAGGGGTTTCAGCCCCAGCATTTT.

The V gene is TRBV18, the J gene TRBJ2-7; D might be TRBD2 (6 bases). In germline, CDR1 is KGHSH, CDR2 LQKENI. Trimming stripped 4 bases from V and 0 bases from J, with 7 bases between. This CDR3 contains 13 residues. The CDR3 DNA reads as TGTGCCAGCTCACGGGGGGACTCCTACGAGCAGTACTTC. Its protein is CASSRGDSYEQYF.

This chain uses TRBV4-1 with TRBJ2-3, with 11 nucleotides matching TRBD2. CDR1 and CDR2 from the germline V gene are MGHRA and YSYEKL. After removal of 1 base from V and 2 bases from J, the junction contained 8 bases not matched to a gene. The CDR3 has 18 residues. The CDR3, as DNA: TGCGCCAGCAGCCAAGCCCTAGCGGGGGGTCCTACCACAGATACGCAGTATTTT. Its protein is CASSQALAGGPTTDTQYF.